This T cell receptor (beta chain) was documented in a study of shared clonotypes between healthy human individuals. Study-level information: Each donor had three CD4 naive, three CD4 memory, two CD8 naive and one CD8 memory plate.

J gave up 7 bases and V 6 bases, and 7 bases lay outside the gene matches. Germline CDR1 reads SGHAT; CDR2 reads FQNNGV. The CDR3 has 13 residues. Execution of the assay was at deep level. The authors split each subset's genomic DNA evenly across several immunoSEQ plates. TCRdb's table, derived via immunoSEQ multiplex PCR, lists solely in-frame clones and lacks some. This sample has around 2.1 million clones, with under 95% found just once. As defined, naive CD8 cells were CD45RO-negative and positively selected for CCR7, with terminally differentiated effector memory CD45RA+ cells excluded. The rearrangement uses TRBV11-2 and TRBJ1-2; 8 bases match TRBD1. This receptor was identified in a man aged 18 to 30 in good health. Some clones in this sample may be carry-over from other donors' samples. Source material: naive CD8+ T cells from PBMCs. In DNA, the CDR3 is TGTGCCAGCAGTTTGGACAGGGTGGGTGGCTACACCTTC. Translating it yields CASSLDRVGGYTF.